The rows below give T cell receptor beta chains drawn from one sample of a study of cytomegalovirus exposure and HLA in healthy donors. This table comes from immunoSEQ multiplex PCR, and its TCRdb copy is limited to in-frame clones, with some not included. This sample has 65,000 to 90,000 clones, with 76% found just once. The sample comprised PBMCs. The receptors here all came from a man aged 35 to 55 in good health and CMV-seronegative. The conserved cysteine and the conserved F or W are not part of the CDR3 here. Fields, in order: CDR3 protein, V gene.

cdr3_aa: ASSLVGGATADTQY
v_call: TRBV7-6

cdr3_aa: ASVRLAGGFTNTGELF
v_call: TRBV2

cdr3_aa: ASSSLVLGTGYNEQF
v_call: TRBV7-9

cdr3_aa: ASSLRQTGLPYEQY
v_call: TRBV19

cdr3_aa: ASSLTGISGNTIY
v_call: TRBV6-5

cdr3_aa: ASSEEGPYNEQF
v_call: TRBV9

cdr3_aa: ASRGTGRNQPQH
v_call: TRBV6-1

cdr3_aa: ASRSGETLWGLAGAGQF
v_call: TRBV5-5

cdr3_aa: ASISYNQPQH
v_call: TRBV6-1

cdr3_aa: ASGSSGGTGANVLT
v_call: TRBV6-4

cdr3_aa: ASSQYERIYNEQF
v_call: TRBV14

cdr3_aa: ASSKVRKSAF
v_call: TRBV21-1

cdr3_aa: ASSIGGDWSTDTQY
v_call: TRBV5-1

cdr3_aa: STDGTAEAF
v_call: TRBV29-1

cdr3_aa: SAGSEAF
v_call: TRBV7-9

cdr3_aa: ASSATTGGIGNTEAF
v_call: TRBV18

cdr3_aa: ASSPTQDTAVETQY
v_call: TRBV23-1

cdr3_aa: ASSQDDLHAVGNEQF
v_call: TRBV4-2

cdr3_aa: ASSLALGGFESPLH
v_call: TRBV5-1

cdr3_aa: ASASASGGGLYNSPLH
v_call: TRBV4-2

cdr3_aa: ASSQGSGQGTYEQY
v_call: TRBV14

cdr3_aa: ASSQDYGISYEQY
v_call: TRBV4-3